The next 12 T cell receptor beta chains were all read from a single sample in a study of blood T cell repertoires in COVID-19. The method was immunoSEQ multiplex PCR; TCRdb's version includes in-frame clones alone and lacks a portion of them. The sample records about 67,000 clones, more than 75% being singletons. The specimen was peripheral blood. All receptors come from a woman in her sixties with acute or convalescent COVID-19.

The V and J genes are TRBV9 and TRBJ2-5; weak D call: TRBD2 (5 bases). This CDR3 spans 14 amino acids. From germline, CDR1 is SGDLS and CDR2 YYNGEE. V lost 6 bases and J 5 bases, leaving 17 bases between the germline ends. The CDR3 nucleotides read TGTGCCAGCAATTTGAGGGATTCCTCGGAGACCCAGTACTTC. Amino acid sequence: CASNLRDSSETQYF.

The rearrangement links TRBV4-1 to TRBJ2-2; no clear D. Germline CDR1 is MGHRA and CDR2 is YSYEKL. The CDR3 is 15 amino acids. V lost 0 bases and J lost 1, with 6 bases in between. Written as DNA, the CDR3 is TGCGCCAGCAGCCAAGATTCGGGGAACACCGGGGAGCTGTTTTTT. This codes for CASSQDSGNTGELFF.

The chain combines TRBV28 with TRBJ2-3, with TRBD2 matching over 9 bases. The CDR3 runs to 14 residues. V lost 3 bases and J lost 3; bases outside the gene matches: 1. Germline CDR1 reads MDHEN; CDR2 reads SYDVKM. The CDR3 nucleotides read TGTGCCAGCAGTTTCCTAGCGGGGACAGATACGCAGTATTTT. Its translation: CASSFLAGTDTQYF. Filled out from reference TRBV28 and TRBJ2-3, the complete variable domain reads DVKVTQSSRYLVKRTGEKVFLECVQDMDHENMFWYRQDPGLGLRLIYFSYDVKMKEKGDIPEGYSVSREKKERFSLILESASTNQTSMYLCASSFLAGTDTQYFGPGTRLTVL.

This clone has a handful of counts. The chain combines TRBV29-1 with TRBJ1-1; TRBD1 is a possible D gene (6 bases). The CDR3 has 12 residues. Germline V CDR1 and CDR2: SQVTM, ANQGSEA. V lost 6 bases, J lost 6 bases, and 14 bases lay in between. As DNA, the CDR3 is TGCAGCGTATCCACAGGGTTTGCTGAAGCTTTCTTT. This gives the protein CSVSTGFAEAFF.

The sample holds one count of this clone. This chain links TRBV30 with TRBJ1-5; D remains ambiguous. The ends were cut back, 2 bases at V and 2 bases at J, with 10 bases in the middle. Looked up from germline, CDR1 is GTSNPN and CDR2 is SVGIG (reference sequence). The CDR3 loop spans 14 amino acids. CDR3 in amino acids: CAWSRVHGNQPQHF. The CDR3, as DNA: TGTGCCTGGAGTCGGGTTCATGGCAATCAGCCCCAGCATTTT. The full variable domain, rest sourced from reference TRBV30 and TRBJ1-5, is SQTIHQWPATLVQPVGSPLSLECTVEGTSNPNLYWYRQAAGRGLQLLFYSVGIGQISSEVPQNLSASRPQDRQFILSSKKLLLSDSGFYLCAWSRVHGNQPQHFGDGTRLSIL.

This clone was picked up a small number of times. The chain recombines TRBV14 with TRBJ1-2; 10 bases align to TRBD1. The CDR3 is 15 residues long. Germline V lookup: CDR1 SGHDN, CDR2 FVKESK. The V segment lost 3 bases and the J segment 8 bases; nucleotides outside the gene matches: 9. CDR3 nucleotides: TGTGCCAGCAGCCACTACGGGACAGGGGTTTGGGGCTACACCTTC. Translating it yields CASSHYGTGVWGYTF.

The chain uses TRBV12-3 or TRBV12-4 and TRBJ2-3, with TRBD1 matching 7 bases. This CDR3 contains 13 residues. Losses at the gene ends were 6 bases for V and 8 bases for J; bases not matched to a gene: 8. CDR3 loop: CASRQGTARTQYF. The CDR3 nucleotides are TGTGCCAGCAGGCAAGGGACAGCCCGTACGCAGTATTTT.

The CDR3 coding sequence is TGTGCCAGCAGTCCCGCTTACAGGGGGTCCTACGAGCAGTACTTC. The encoded protein is CASSPAYRGSYEQYF. The chain combines TRBV6-5 with TRBJ2-7, with 8 bases that match TRBD1. The germline CDR1 and CDR2 sequences are MNHEY and SVGAGI. V shed 5 bases and J 1 base; nucleotides not matched to a gene: 7. The CDR3 sequence is 15 residues long.

In this sample, this clone turned up a few times. J is TRBJ1-1 and V is TRBV9; a possible D gene is TRBD1 (6 bases). V was pared by 0 bases and J by 1 base, with 7 bases between. The CDR3 length is 14 residues. The V gene's germline CDR1 is SGDLS and CDR2 YYNGEE. CDR3 sequence reads: CASSVGTANTEAFF. The CDR3 coding sequence is TGTGCCAGCAGCGTAGGGACAGCGAACACTGAAGCTTTCTTT.

CDR3: CASSAGSENTEAFF. The CDR3 DNA reads TGTGCCAGCAGCGCGGGAAGTGAGAACACTGAAGCTTTCTTT. V usage is TRBV9 and J usage is TRBJ1-1; D call uncertain. The CDR3 has 14 residues. The germline V gene has CDR1 SGDLS and CDR2 YYNGEE. V dropped 3 bases and J dropped 1 base, with 10 bases sitting between them.

This clone was seen only once. This chain uses TRBV19 with TRBJ1-1; TRBD1 aligns across 7 bases. Germline values: CDR1 LNHDA, CDR2 SQIVND (reference sequence). J was trimmed by 0 bases and V by 5 bases; bases with no gene match: 15. The CDR3 runs 18 residues. This CDR3 is CASSSPGQAKPMNTEAFF. CDR3 sequence (DNA): TGTGCCAGTAGTTCGCCTGGACAGGCGAAGCCTATGAACACTGAAGCTTTCTTT. Based on the CDR3 plus reference TRBV19 and TRBJ1-1, the full variable domain is DGGITQSPKYLFRKEGQNVTLSCEQNLNHDAMYWYRQDPGQGLRLIYYSQIVNDFQKGDIAEGYSVSREKKESFPLTVTSAQKNPTAFYLCASSSPGQAKPMNTEAFFGQGTRLTVV.

This clone appeared once. The gene calls are TRBV27 and TRBJ2-2, with D tentatively TRBD1 (6 bases). Trimming left V 6 bases short and J 6 bases short, with 17 bases between. Looked up from germline, CDR1 is MNHEY and CDR2 is SMNVEV (reference sequence). The CDR3 covers 15 residues. CDR3 in amino acids: CASSLEGVKAGELFF. In DNA form, the CDR3 reads TGTGCCAGCAGCCTCGAGGGGGTGAAGGCCGGGGAGCTGTTTTTT.